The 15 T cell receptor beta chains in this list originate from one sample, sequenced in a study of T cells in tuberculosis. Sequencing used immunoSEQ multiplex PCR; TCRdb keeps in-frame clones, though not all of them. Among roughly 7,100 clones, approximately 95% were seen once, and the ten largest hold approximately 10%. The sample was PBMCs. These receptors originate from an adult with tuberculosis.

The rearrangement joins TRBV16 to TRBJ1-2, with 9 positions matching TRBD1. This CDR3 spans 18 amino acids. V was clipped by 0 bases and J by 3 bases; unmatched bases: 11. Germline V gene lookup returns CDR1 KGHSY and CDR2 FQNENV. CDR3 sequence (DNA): TGTGCCAGCAGCCAATCGGGTCCGGGACAGGGAGAGGACTATGGCTACACCTTC. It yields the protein CASSQSGPGQGEDYGYTF. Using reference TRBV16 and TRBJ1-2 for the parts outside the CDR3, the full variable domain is GEEVAQTPKHLVRGEGQKAKLYCAPIKGHSYVFWYQQVLKNEFKFLISFQNENVFDETGMPKERFSAKCLPNSPCSLEIQATKLEDSAVYFCASSQSGPGQGEDYGYTFGSGTRLTVV.

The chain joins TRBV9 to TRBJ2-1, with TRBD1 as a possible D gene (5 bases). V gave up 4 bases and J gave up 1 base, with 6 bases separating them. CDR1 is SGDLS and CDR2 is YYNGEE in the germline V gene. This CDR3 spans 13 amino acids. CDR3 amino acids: CASSRTSYNEQFF. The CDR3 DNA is TGTGCCAGCAGCCGGACATCCTACAATGAGCAGTTCTTC.

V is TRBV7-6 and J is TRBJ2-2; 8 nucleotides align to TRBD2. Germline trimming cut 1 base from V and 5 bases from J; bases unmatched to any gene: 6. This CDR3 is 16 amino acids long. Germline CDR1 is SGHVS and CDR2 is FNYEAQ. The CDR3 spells CASSLVLADLTGELFF. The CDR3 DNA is TGTGCCAGCAGCTTAGTACTAGCGGATCTTACCGGGGAGCTGTTTTTT.

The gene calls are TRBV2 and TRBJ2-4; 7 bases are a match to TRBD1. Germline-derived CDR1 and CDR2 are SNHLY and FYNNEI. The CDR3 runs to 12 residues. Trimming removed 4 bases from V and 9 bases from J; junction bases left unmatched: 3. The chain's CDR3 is CASSGQGGIQYF. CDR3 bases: TGTGCCAGCAGTGGACAGGGTGGCATTCAGTACTTC.

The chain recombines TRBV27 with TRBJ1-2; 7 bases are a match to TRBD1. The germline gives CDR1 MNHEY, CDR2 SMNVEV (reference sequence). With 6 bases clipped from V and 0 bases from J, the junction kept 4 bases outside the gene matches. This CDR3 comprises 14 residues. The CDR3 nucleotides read TGTGCCAGCAGGCGGGACAGCACTAACTATGGCTACACCTTC. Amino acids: CASRRDSTNYGYTF.

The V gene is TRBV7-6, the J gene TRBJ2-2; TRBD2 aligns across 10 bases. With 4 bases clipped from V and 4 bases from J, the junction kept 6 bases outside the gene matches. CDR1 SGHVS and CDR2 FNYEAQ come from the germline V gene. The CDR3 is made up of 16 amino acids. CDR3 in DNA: TGTGCCAGCAGCTCTCCTAAGCGGGGGGGCACCGGGGAGCTGTTTTTT. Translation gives CASSSPKRGGTGELFF.

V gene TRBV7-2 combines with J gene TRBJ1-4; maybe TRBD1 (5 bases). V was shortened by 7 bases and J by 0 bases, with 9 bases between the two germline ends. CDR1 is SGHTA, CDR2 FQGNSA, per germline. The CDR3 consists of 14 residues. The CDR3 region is CASTAGSTNEKLFF. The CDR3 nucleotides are TGTGCCAGCACCGCAGGGTCAACTAATGAAAAACTGTTTTTT.

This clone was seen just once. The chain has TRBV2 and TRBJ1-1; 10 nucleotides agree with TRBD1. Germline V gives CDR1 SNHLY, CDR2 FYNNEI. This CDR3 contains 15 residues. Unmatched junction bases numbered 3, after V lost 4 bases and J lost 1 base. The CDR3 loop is CASSGQGARNTEAFF. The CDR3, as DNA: TGTGCCAGCAGTGGACAGGGGGCGCGGAACACTGAAGCTTTCTTT.

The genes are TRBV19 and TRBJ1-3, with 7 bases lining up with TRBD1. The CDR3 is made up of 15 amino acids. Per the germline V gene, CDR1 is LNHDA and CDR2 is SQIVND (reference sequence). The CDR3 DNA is TGTGGCGCCTCCCCGGGACAGTCTTTGGGAAACACCATATATTTT. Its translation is CGASPGQSLGNTIYF. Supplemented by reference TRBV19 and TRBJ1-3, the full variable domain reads DGGITQSPKYLFRKEGQNVTLSCEQNLNHDAMYWYRQDPGQGLRLIYYSQIVNDFQKGDIAEGYSVSREKKESFPLTVTSAQKNPTAFYLCGASPGQSLGNTIYFGEGSWLTVV.

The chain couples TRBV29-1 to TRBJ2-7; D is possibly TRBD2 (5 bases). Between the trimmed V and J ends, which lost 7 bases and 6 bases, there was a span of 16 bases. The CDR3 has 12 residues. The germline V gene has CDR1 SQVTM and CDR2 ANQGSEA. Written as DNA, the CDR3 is TGCAGCGCCGAAACACTAGGACGCGAGCAGTACTTC. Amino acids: CSAETLGREQYF.

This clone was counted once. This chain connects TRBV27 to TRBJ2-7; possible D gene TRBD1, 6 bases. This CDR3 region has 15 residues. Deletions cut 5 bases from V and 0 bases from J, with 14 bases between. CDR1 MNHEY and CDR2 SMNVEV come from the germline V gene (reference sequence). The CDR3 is CASSDSDRTSYEQYF. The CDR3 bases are TGTGCCAGCAGTGACTCTGACAGGACCTCCTACGAGCAGTACTTC.

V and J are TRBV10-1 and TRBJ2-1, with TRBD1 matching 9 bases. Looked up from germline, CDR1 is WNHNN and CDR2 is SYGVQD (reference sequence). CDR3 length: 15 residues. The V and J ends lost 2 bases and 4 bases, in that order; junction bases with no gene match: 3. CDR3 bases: TGCGCCAGCAGTGAGACGGGACAGGGTTACAATGAGCAGTTCTTC. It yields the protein CASSETGQGYNEQFF.

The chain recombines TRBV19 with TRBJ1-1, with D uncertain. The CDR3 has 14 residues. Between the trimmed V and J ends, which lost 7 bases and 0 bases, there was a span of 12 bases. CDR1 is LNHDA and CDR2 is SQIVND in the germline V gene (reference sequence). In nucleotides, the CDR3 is TGTGCCAGTACCCTGGGCAGCTTGAACACTGAAGCTTTCTTT. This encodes CASTLGSLNTEAFF.

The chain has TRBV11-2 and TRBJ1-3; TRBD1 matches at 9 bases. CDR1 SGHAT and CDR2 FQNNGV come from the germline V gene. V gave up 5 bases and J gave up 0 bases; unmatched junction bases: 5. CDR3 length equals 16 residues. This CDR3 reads CASSPGQGLSGNTIYF. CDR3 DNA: TGTGCCAGCAGCCCGGGACAGGGTCTCTCTGGAAACACCATATATTTT.

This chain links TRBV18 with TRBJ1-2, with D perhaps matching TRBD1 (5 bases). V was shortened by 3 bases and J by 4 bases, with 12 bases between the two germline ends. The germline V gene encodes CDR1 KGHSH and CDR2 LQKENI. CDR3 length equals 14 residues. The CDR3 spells CASSPGGAIYGYTF. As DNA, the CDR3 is TGTGCCAGCTCACCGGGAGGGGCGATCTATGGCTACACCTTC.